One sample yielded the 3 T cell receptor beta chains listed below, sequenced in a study of somatic mutations in cytotoxic T cells in rheumatoid arthritis. Sequenced by immunoSEQ multiplex PCR; TCRdb stores in-frame clones only, minus some. This sample has 15,000 to 20,000 clones, with about four fifths found just once. Material for sequencing was CD8+ T cells sorted from blood. The receptors were sampled from a woman aged 45-65 years in good health.

CDR3 loop: CASSFWGRGGRGHEQYF. As DNA, the CDR3 is TGTGCCAGCAGTTTCTGGGGTCGGGGGGGCCGGGGACACGAGCAGTACTTC. The chain is built from TRBV28 and TRBJ2-7; 8 bases fit TRBD2. From germline, CDR1 is MDHEN and CDR2 SYDVKM. Unmatched junction bases numbered 15, after V lost 3 bases and J lost 5 bases. The CDR3 runs 17 residues.

The rearrangement joins TRBV7-9 to TRBJ2-7; 7 nucleotides line up with TRBD1. Looked up from germline, CDR1 is SEHNR and CDR2 is FQNEAQ (reference sequence). The CDR3 has 15 amino acids. With V trimmed by 5 bases and J by 2 bases, 9 bases remained unmatched. The CDR3 protein is CASSAPGQLPYEQYF. For the CDR3, the DNA is TGTGCCAGCAGCGCCCCGGGACAGCTCCCCTACGAGCAGTACTTC.

The V call is TRBV29-1, the J call TRBJ1-2, with TRBD1 identical over 7 bases. Unmatched junction bases numbered 3, after V lost 1 base and J lost 4 bases. Germline assignment: CDR1 SQVTM and CDR2 ANQGSEA. The CDR3 extends over 13 amino acids. CDR3 in DNA: TGCAGCGTTGAAGGACAGGGCCTCTATGGCTACACCTTC. This translates into CSVEGQGLYGYTF.